Below, 4 T cell receptor beta chains from the same sample are listed, as sequenced in a study of CD8+ T cells in alopecia areata. Treatment indicated: oral pan-JAK inhibitor, 5-10 mg twice daily. Sequencing templates came from extracted RNA that was reverse transcribed into cDNA. Measured with immunoSEQ multiplex PCR; TCRdb has only the in-frame clones, and not every one. The table includes 80,000 to 100,000 clones, around 44% detected once. Sequenced material: CD8+ T cells sorted from blood, taken at week 24, from a patient treated with tofacitinib. The receptors come from a human donor with alopecia areata.

This clone was counted a few times. The V and J genes are TRBV4-1 and TRBJ1-5, with D hard to call. Per germline, CDR1 MGHRA and CDR2 YSYEKL. V shed 2 bases and J shed 3 bases, with 14 bases lying between them. The CDR3 loop spans 16 amino acids. The CDR3 DNA reads as TGCGCCAGCAGCCAAATCGAGGGAAGGGACAATCAGCCCCAGCATTTT. It translates to CASSQIEGRDNQPQHF.

This chain uses TRBV30 with TRBJ2-7; 10 bases line up with TRBD1. The CDR3 runs 13 residues. V lost 5 bases to trimming and J lost 7 bases; unmatched junction nucleotides: 8. The germline V gene encodes CDR1 GTSNPN and CDR2 SVGIG (reference sequence). The CDR3 DNA is TGTGCCTGGGAGAGACAGGGGGCTGGGGAGCAGTACTTC. Protein product: CAWERQGAGEQYF. Drawing the rest from reference TRBV30 and TRBJ2-7, the complete variable domain is SQTIHQWPATLVQPVGSPLSLECTVEGTSNPNLYWYRQAAGRGLQLLFYSVGIGQISSEVPQNLSASRPQDRQFILSSKKLLLSDSGFYLCAWERQGAGEQYFGPGTRLTVT.

This clone was picked up a small number of times. The chain recombines TRBV29-1 with TRBJ2-7, with D possibly called TRBD1 or TRBD2 (5 bases each). Germline V gene sequence: CDR1 SQVTM, CDR2 ANQGSEA. This CDR3 has 10 amino acids. V dropped 4 bases and J dropped 6 bases, with 7 bases sitting between them. CDR3 loop: CSVGGREQYF. CDR3 DNA: TGCAGCGTTGGGGGACGCGAGCAGTACTTC.

The chain carries TRBV16 and TRBJ2-7, with D perhaps matching TRBD1 or TRBD2 (5 bases each). This CDR3 spans 12 amino acids. Germline CDR1 reads KGHSY; CDR2 reads FQNENV. Trimming left V 5 bases short and J 6 bases short, with 11 bases between. CDR3 amino acids: CASSSGGGEQYF. CDR3 nucleotide sequence: TGTGCCAGCAGCAGTGGTGGGGGCGAGCAGTACTTC.